The T cell receptor beta chain under discussion was sequenced for a study of shared clonotypes between healthy human individuals. Genomic DNA per cell subset filled all wells of several immunoSEQ plates. Each unsorted PBMC replicate got 300 ng genomic DNA, tens of thousands of genomes. Per the study methods: Junction-only sequences without quality scores came from ImmunoSEQ, so filtering differed. Data came from immunoSEQ multiplex PCR; TCRdb stores just in-frame clones and leaves some out. V and J calls and clone size are given by that table; D and trimming were obtained from the DNA. The sample includes about 470,000 clones, more than 75% of them seen just once. CDR3 length: 14 residues. V gave up 3 bases and J gave up 5 bases, with 13 bases separating them. Germline values: CDR1 KGHSH, CDR2 LQKENI. This clone was counted only a few times.

This TCR was sampled from a woman aged 40 to 55 in good health. Some clones in this sample may be carry-over from other donors' samples. Sequencing input: PBMCs. V and J are TRBV18 and TRBJ2-5; D remains unclear. The DNA of the CDR3 is TGTGCCAGCTCACCCTCCGCAGCAGGCGAGACCCAGTACTTC. This sequence encodes CASSPSAAGETQYF. The full variable domain, in which reference TRBV18 and TRBJ2-5 provide the parts outside the CDR3, is NAGVMQNPRHLVRRRGQEARLRCSPMKGHSHVYWYRQLPEEGLKFMVYLQKENIIDESGMPKERFSAEFPKEGPSILRIQQVVRGDSAAYFCASSPSAAGETQYFGPGTRLLVL.